This entry lists 29 T cell receptor beta chains sequenced from one sample in a study of T cells in narcolepsy listed by TCRdb under 2018. To prepare the library, the immunoSEQ multiplex PCR assay was applied. TCRdb took this table from immuneACCESS and kept in-frame rearrangements with V and J called. Such tables lack part of the clones; where checked against another copy, unresolved V genes explain under half of the gap, and the rest is unexplained. The table for this sample lists fewer than 40,000 clones; approximately 85% of them were counted only once. The ten biggest clones cover roughly 2.6% of the sample. The sequenced sample consisted of CD45RA- memory CD4+ T cells from PBMCs. The cell subset or site label on this specimen signifies: memory T cells sorted ex vivo from peripheral blood. These receptors were collected from a human donor with narcolepsy.

This rearrangement joins TRBV5-4 to TRBJ1-2, with 7 bases lining up with TRBD1. Trimming took 4 bases from V and 4 from J; bases not matched to a gene: 7. Germline values: CDR1 SGHNT, CDR2 YYREEE (reference sequence). CDR3 size: 14 residues. The CDR3 is CASSTRQGGYGYTF. DNA for the CDR3: TGTGCCAGCAGCACCCGGCAGGGGGGCTATGGCTACACCTTC.

V gene TRBV6-1 combines with J gene TRBJ2-7; D is undetermined. The germline CDR1 and CDR2 sequences are MNHNS and SASEGT. The CDR3 length is 12 residues. V was trimmed by 5 bases and J by 2 bases, leaving 7 bases between them. CDR3 nucleotide sequence: TGTGCCAGCAGTTATCCCCCCTACGAGCAGTACTTC. Protein: CASSYPPYEQYF.

The chain carries TRBV29-1 and TRBJ2-1, with TRBD2 identical over 15 bases. The CDR3 is 16 residues long. Unmatched junction bases numbered 3, after V lost 6 bases and J lost 0 bases. The germline V gene encodes CDR1 SQVTM and CDR2 ANQGSEA. CDR3 coding DNA: TGCAGCGTGACGGGACTAGCGGGAGGCTCCTACAATGAGCAGTTCTTC. This sequence encodes CSVTGLAGGSYNEQFF.

This rearrangement joins TRBV19 to TRBJ1-4; 8 nucleotides agree with TRBD1. Germline V gene data show CDR1 as LNHDA and CDR2 as SQIVND (reference sequence). CDR3 length: 13 residues. Trimming took 6 bases from V and 6 from J; bases not matched to a gene: 3. The CDR3 sequence: CASSDRGYEKLFF. The CDR3 DNA reads as TGTGCCAGTAGCGACAGGGGTTATGAAAAACTGTTTTTT.

The chain employs TRBV5-4 and TRBJ1-4; D is ambiguous. The CDR3 sequence is 14 residues long. Germline V lookup: CDR1 SGHNT, CDR2 YYREEE (reference sequence). The V gene lost 1 base and the J gene lost 6 bases, with 10 bases spanning the gap. The CDR3 DNA reads as TGTGCCAGCAGCTTGAACCAGGTGGATGAAAAACTGTTTTTT. Translating gives CASSLNQVDEKLFF.

The V gene is TRBV7-2, the J gene TRBJ1-3, with 7 bases fitting TRBD1. With V trimmed by 5 bases and J by 0 bases, 4 bases remained unmatched. Germline CDR1 and CDR2: SGHTA and FQGNSA. The CDR3 spans 15 residues. CDR3 DNA: TGTGCCAGCAGCCCATACAGGGGCTCTGGAAACACCATATATTTT. It is translated as CASSPYRGSGNTIYF.

The chain has TRBV7-2 and TRBJ2-3; D call uncertain. The CDR3 spans 15 residues. Deletions cut 1 base from V and 6 bases from J, with 14 bases between. Germline lookup yields CDR1 SGHTA and CDR2 FQGNSA. CDR3 DNA: TGTGCCAGCAGCTTAGTAGGTGGTTCCGGGGATACGCAGTATTTT. Its translation: CASSLVGGSGDTQYF.

With regard to this clone: Distinct nucleotide sequences in the sample also encode this CDR3. The CDR3 region has the DNA TGTGCCAGCAGCCGTGACAGGGGAGGTGAAAAACTGTTTTTT. Translating gives CASSRDRGGEKLFF. The rearrangement joins TRBV11-2 to TRBJ1-4; 8 nucleotides match TRBD1. The CDR3 is made up of 14 amino acids. Germline CDR1 and CDR2: SGHAT and FQNNGV. With V trimmed by 5 bases and J by 7 bases, 6 bases remained unmatched.

The V gene is TRBV19, the J gene TRBJ2-7; possibly TRBD1 for D (6 bases). This CDR3 has 11 amino acids. V was shortened by 8 bases and J by 4 bases, with 9 bases between the two germline ends. The germline gives CDR1 LNHDA, CDR2 SQIVND (reference sequence). The CDR3 loop reads CASGQGYEQYF. The CDR3 bases are TGTGCCAGTGGTCAGGGGTACGAGCAGTACTTC.

V is TRBV7-2 and J is TRBJ2-4; D perhaps matches TRBD1 (6 bases). The CDR3 sequence is 16 residues long. Trimming took off 4 bases at V and 0 bases at J, with 13 bases between the two ends. Germline V gene lookup returns CDR1 SGHTA and CDR2 FQGNSA. The CDR3 spells CASSSATGLAKNIQYF. The CDR3 nucleotides read TGTGCCAGCAGCTCGGCGACAGGCCTAGCCAAAAACATTCAGTACTTC.

The DNA for the CDR3 is TGTGCCAGCTCACGCCCACAGGGAATACACGGGGAGCTGTTTTTT. Translation: CASSRPQGIHGELFF. The V gene is TRBV18, the J gene TRBJ2-2; a possible D gene is TRBD1 (6 bases). Per the germline V gene, CDR1 is KGHSH and CDR2 is LQKENI. The ends were cut back, 4 bases at V and 7 bases at J, with 16 bases in the middle. CDR3 size: 15 residues.

The V call is TRBV6-5, the J call TRBJ1-5, with a weak D call TRBD1 (5 bases). The CDR3 runs 15 residues. V lost 5 bases to trimming and J lost 4 bases, with 15 bases between them. Germline loops: CDR1 MNHEY, CDR2 SVGAGI. CDR3 sequence: CASSPWQGGNQPQHF. In nucleotides, the CDR3 is TGTGCCAGCAGTCCTTGGCAGGGAGGGAATCAGCCCCAGCATTTT.

Here the CDR3 DNA reads TGCAGCGTTGTAGAGTATGGGGGAACTGAAGCTTTCTTT. Its protein product is CSVVEYGGTEAFF. V usage is TRBV29-1 and J usage is TRBJ1-1; D might be TRBD1 (5 bases). This CDR3 spans 13 amino acids. From germline, CDR1 is SQVTM and CDR2 ANQGSEA. Trimming took 4 bases from V and 5 from J, leaving 14 bases between them.

The rearrangement uses TRBV2 and TRBJ1-1; 8 bases agree with TRBD1. Germline CDR1 and CDR2: SNHLY and FYNNEI. This CDR3 is built from 16 residues. V dropped 6 bases and J dropped 5; count of bases not matched to a gene: 14. CDR3 sequence: CASSRPGGTGETEAFF. CDR3 bases: TGTGCCAGCAGCCGCCCGGGGGGGACAGGTGAAACTGAAGCTTTCTTT.

The genes are TRBV19 and TRBJ1-1, with TRBD1 matching 9 bases. V lost 7 bases to trimming and J lost 1 base; unmatched junction nucleotides: 4. The CDR3 contains 14 residues. Germline CDR1 is LNHDA and CDR2 is SQIVND (reference sequence). The DNA for the CDR3 is TGTGCCAGTATCCGGGGACAGGGGAACACTGAAGCTTTCTTT. This sequence encodes CASIRGQGNTEAFF.

The genes are TRBV7-3 and TRBJ2-5; TRBD1 matches 9 bases. Germline V CDR1 and CDR2: SGHTA, FQGTGA. Trimming cost V 5 bases and J 4 bases; bases outside gene matches: 2. CDR3 length: 13 residues. CDR3 DNA sequence: TGTGCCAGCAGCCAGACAGGGGGAGAGACCCAGTACTTC. It encodes CASSQTGGETQYF.

V gene TRBV5-1 combines with J gene TRBJ2-3; D remains unclear. Trimming pared 3 bases from V and 4 bases from J, leaving 3 bases between. Germline V gives CDR1 SGHRS, CDR2 YFSETQ. The CDR3 length is 11 residues. The CDR3 region is CASSSADTQYF. In DNA, the CDR3 is TGCGCCAGCAGCTCCGCAGATACGCAGTATTTT.

The V gene is TRBV2, the J gene TRBJ2-2; weak D call: TRBD2 (5 bases). V was clipped by 4 bases and J by 4 bases, with 10 bases between them. The CDR3 is made up of 14 amino acids. Germline CDR1 reads SNHLY; CDR2 reads FYNNEI. In DNA, the CDR3 is TGTGCCAGCAGTGTGAGGGAACGCACCGGGGAGCTGTTTTTT. It is translated as CASSVRERTGELFF.

This chain uses TRBV7-9 with TRBJ2-7; 7 nucleotides match TRBD1. The CDR3 extends over 14 amino acids. Unmatched junction bases numbered 6, after V lost 6 bases and J lost 1 base. The germline V gene has CDR1 SEHNR and CDR2 FQNEAQ (reference sequence). The CDR3 region is CASSQDRLSYEQYF. The CDR3 nucleotides are TGTGCCAGCAGTCAGGACAGGCTTTCCTACGAGCAGTACTTC.

The DNA of the CDR3 is TGCAGCGTTGAAGAGGTCACGGCCGAGCAGTTCTTC. It specifies CSVEEVTAEQFF. The chain couples TRBV29-1 to TRBJ2-1; D gene unclear. V lost 0 bases and J 10 bases, leaving 10 bases between the germline ends. Germline CDR1 and CDR2: SQVTM and ANQGSEA. This CDR3 is 12 amino acids long.

This chain links TRBV4-1 with TRBJ1-2; D is uncertain. CDR1 and CDR2 from the germline V gene are MGHRA and YSYEKL. This CDR3 is built from 14 residues. V shed 0 bases and J shed 8 bases, with 13 bases lying between them. CDR3 sequence (DNA): TGCGCCAGCAGCCAAGATAAGACGCCCCGAGGCTACACCTTC. Amino acids: CASSQDKTPRGYTF.

The rearrangement links TRBV27 to TRBJ1-3; D is perhaps TRBD1 (5 bases). CDR3 length: 17 amino acids. The V end lost 5 bases, the J end lost 0 bases, and 17 bases lay between the germline ends. Germline loops: CDR1 MNHEY, CDR2 SMNVEV (reference sequence). The CDR3 nucleotides read TGTGCCAGCAGTCCCCGGGACCCGGTCAGCTCTGGAAACACCATATATTTT. Protein: CASSPRDPVSSGNTIYF.

The chain employs TRBV5-4 and TRBJ2-7, with 7 bases aligning to TRBD1. The trim removed 4 bases at V and 7 bases at J, leaving 11 bases unmatched. Germline V gene lookup returns CDR1 SGHNT and CDR2 YYREEE (reference sequence). This CDR3 contains 14 residues. The CDR3 DNA reads TGTGCCAGCAGCCAAGGACAGGACTTAGGGGAGCAGTACTTC. This translates into CASSQGQDLGEQYF. Supplemented by reference TRBV5-4 and TRBJ2-7, the full variable domain reads ETGVTQSPTHLIKTRGQQVTLRCSSQSGHNTVSWYQQALGQGPQFIFQYYREEENGRGNFPPRFSGLQFPNYSSELNVNALELDDSALYLCASSQGQDLGEQYFGPGTRLTVT.

The chain employs TRBV7-8 and TRBJ1-3; a weak D match, TRBD1 (5 bases). Germline values: CDR1 SGHVS, CDR2 FQNEAQ. The CDR3 is made up of 13 amino acids. Trimming took off 5 bases at V and 2 bases at J, with 7 bases between the two ends. The CDR3 coding sequence is TGTGCCAGCAGCCAGGGCGCTGGAAACACCATATATTTT. It yields the protein CASSQGAGNTIYF.

The chain is built from TRBV6-5 and TRBJ2-2; weak D call: TRBD1 (8 bases). This CDR3 has 15 residues. The germline V and J ends were trimmed by 7 bases and 6 bases, with 18 bases remaining between them. Germline V gives CDR1 MNHEY, CDR2 SVGAGI. Here the CDR3 reads CASKRGQGGPGELFF. As DNA, the CDR3 is TGTGCCAGCAAGAGAGGACAGGGAGGGCCCGGGGAGCTGTTTTTT.

The chain carries TRBV19 and TRBJ2-5; 9 bases are a match to TRBD2. The germline gives CDR1 LNHDA, CDR2 SQIVND (reference sequence). The V and J ends lost 3 bases and 6 bases, in that order; junction bases with no gene match: 2. The CDR3 covers 13 residues. The CDR3 loop reads CASSISGGKTQYF. Here the CDR3 DNA reads TGTGCCAGTAGTATTAGCGGGGGAAAGACCCAGTACTTC.

DNA of the CDR3: TGTGCCAGCAGTTACTCGAGATCGACTAGCGGGGCTGGGCAGTTCTTC. Translated, it gives CASSYSRSTSGAGQFF. This rearrangement joins TRBV6-5 to TRBJ2-1; TRBD2 matches at 11 bases. After removal of 0 bases from V and 12 bases from J, the junction contained 10 bases not matched to a gene. The CDR3 contains 16 residues. Germline loops: CDR1 MNHEY, CDR2 SVGAGI.

This clone has a single count. This chain connects TRBV19 to TRBJ2-7, with TRBD1 as a possible D gene (5 bases). V lost 6 bases and J lost 1, with 10 bases in between. CDR1 and CDR2 (germline): LNHDA, SQIVND (reference sequence). This CDR3 has 13 residues. In DNA form, the CDR3 reads TGTGCCAGTAGAAGCAAGGGGTCCTACGAGCAGTACTTC. Translated: CASRSKGSYEQYF.

For this clone: The sample holds other DNA sequences that translate to the same CDR3. The rearrangement joins TRBV5-1 to TRBJ2-5; tentatively, D is TRBD1 (6 bases). Deletions cut 2 bases from V and 2 bases from J, with 7 bases between. Germline CDR1 and CDR2: SGHRS and YFSETQ. This CDR3 region has 13 residues. CDR3 protein: CASSLDRQETQYF. In DNA, the CDR3 is TGCGCCAGCAGCTTAGACAGGCAAGAGACCCAGTACTTC. The whole variable domain, remainder taken from reference TRBV5-1 and TRBJ2-5, is KAGVTQTPRYLIKTRGQQVTLSCSPISGHRSVSWYQQTPGQGLQFLFEYFSETQRNKGNFPGRFSGRQFSNSRSEMNVSTLELGDSALYLCASSLDRQETQYFGPGTRLLVL.